The 3 T cell receptor beta chains presented below share a single source sample, sequenced in a study of OX40 agonist ivuxolimab in advanced cancers. TCRdb's table, derived via immunoSEQ multiplex PCR, lists solely in-frame clones and lacks some. This sample has 80,000 to 90,000 clones, with around 80% found just once. The specimen comprised CD4+ or CD8+ T cells sorted from blood, sampled in a trial of the OX40 agonist ivuxolimab. The receptor set was obtained from an adult with an advanced solid tumor such as melanoma, head and neck, liver or kidney cancer.

J is TRBJ1-5 and V is TRBV5-8, with D perhaps matching TRBD1 (5 bases). Germline CDR1 is SGHTS and CDR2 is YDEGEE. This CDR3 is built from 13 residues. Trimming removed 0 bases at V and 6 bases at J, with 7 bases between. Here the CDR3 DNA reads TGTGCCAGCAGCTTGGTGGGGGGTCAGCCCCAGCATTTT. Amino acids: CASSLVGGQPQHF.

This chain links TRBV7-3 with TRBJ2-3; maybe TRBD1 (5 bases). CDR1 SGHTA and CDR2 FQGTGA come from the germline V gene. The CDR3 has 13 amino acids. V was cut by 3 bases and J by 6 bases, with 10 bases left in between. CDR3 nucleotides: TGTGCCAGCAGCTTTGGGGCCTCGGATACGCAGTATTTT. This sequence encodes CASSFGASDTQYF. The full variable domain, with the rest looked up from reference TRBV7-3 and TRBJ2-3, is GAGVSQTPSNKVTEKGKYVELRCDPISGHTALYWYRQSLGQGPEFLIYFQGTGAADDSGLPNDRFFAVRPEGSVSTLKIQRTERGDSAVYLCASSFGASDTQYFGPGTRLTVL.

V is TRBV7-3 and J is TRBJ2-7; D uncertain. Germline CDR1 and CDR2: SGHTA and FQGTGA. This CDR3 is 13 amino acids long. V was cut by 5 bases and J by 1 base, with 9 bases left in between. As DNA, the CDR3 is TGTGCCAGCAGCCCGGACGGATCCTACGAGCAGTACTTC. This translates into CASSPDGSYEQYF.